The rows below give T cell receptor beta chains drawn from one sample of a study of CD8 T cells in Susac syndrome. TCRdb analysed the immunoSEQ multiplex PCR reads with MiXCR anew, one entry per CDR3 protein. The sample lists some 120,000 distinct CDR3 sequences; around 94% were seen once. Sample: CD4+ T cells from PBMCs. The receptors originated from a human donor in good health. Each CDR3 is given with its conserved first and last residue.

13,TRBJ1-2,TRBV3-1,CASSVTGDHGYTF
14,TRBJ2-5,TRBV6-1,CASSRDRGSETQYF
14,TRBJ2-3,TRBV19,CAISPAGPPDTQYF
13,TRBJ2-2,TRBV18,CASSPISTGELFF
17,TRBJ2-2,TRBV14,CASSRLITTRGTGELFF
13,TRBJ2-7,TRBV29-1,CSVVVGAAYEQYF
15,TRBJ2-5,TRBV20-1,CSARVASTVGETQYF
12,TRBJ2-7,TRBV7-2,CASSLGVSEQYF
14,TRBJ2-7,TRBV11-2,CASSSGGFGYEQYF
17,TRBJ2-7,TRBV19,CASSSPGLAGEGYEQYF
14,TRBJ2-7,TRBV19,CASSNLGLATEQYF
15,TRBJ2-1,TRBV5-4,CASTRQVAGYNEQFF
17,TRBJ2-4,TRBV18,CASSRGMTGEAKNIQYF
16,TRBJ2-3,TRBV18,CASSPGLAGATDTQYF
14,TRBJ1-5,TRBV19,CASSIAGTPVAQHF
13,TRBJ2-2,TRBV6-6,CASRISTPGELFF
15,TRBJ1-2,TRBV7-9,CASSAPSTGLSGYTF
15,TRBJ2-3,TRBV29-1,CSVARPGLGGDTQYF
13,TRBJ2-1,TRBV24-1,CATSDSGRAKQFF
15,TRBJ2-1,TRBV29-1,CSVELLQGSYNEQFF
15,TRBJ1-5,TRBV7-2,CASSSPLGSNQPQHF
12,TRBJ1-2,TRBV2,CASSEIRDGYTF
16,TRBJ2-7,TRBV11-2,CASSLGLLAGAYEQYF
17,TRBJ1-5,TRBV7-2,CASSLAGGGRTNQPQHF
14,TRBJ1-1,TRBV7-9,CASSFRGMNTEAFF
16,TRBJ2-7,TRBV18,CASSPPRAENTYEQYF
16,TRBJ2-5,TRBV10-3,CAISDGTRGHQETQYF
12,TRBJ2-3,TRBV20-1,CSATGERDTQYF
18,TRBJ2-1,TRBV7-9,CASSSTYGGQGNFNEQFF
15,TRBJ2-7,TRBV5-1,CASSPSGGPHYEQYF
14,TRBJ2-7,TRBV20-1,CSAPSGVGRWGQYF
13,TRBJ2-1,TRBV9,CASSAGTVNEQFF
13,TRBJ1-5,TRBV30,CAWSGAGDQPQHF
15,TRBJ1-3,TRBV12-3/TRBV12-4,CASSFQRSSGNTIYF
14,TRBJ1-2,TRBV2,CASSDPGTGGAYTF
16,TRBJ2-7,TRBV7-2,CASNQAGTMGSYEQYF
16,TRBJ2-2,TRBV7-8,CASSLGGGANTGELFF
9,TRBJ2-5,TRBV2,CATSKTQYF